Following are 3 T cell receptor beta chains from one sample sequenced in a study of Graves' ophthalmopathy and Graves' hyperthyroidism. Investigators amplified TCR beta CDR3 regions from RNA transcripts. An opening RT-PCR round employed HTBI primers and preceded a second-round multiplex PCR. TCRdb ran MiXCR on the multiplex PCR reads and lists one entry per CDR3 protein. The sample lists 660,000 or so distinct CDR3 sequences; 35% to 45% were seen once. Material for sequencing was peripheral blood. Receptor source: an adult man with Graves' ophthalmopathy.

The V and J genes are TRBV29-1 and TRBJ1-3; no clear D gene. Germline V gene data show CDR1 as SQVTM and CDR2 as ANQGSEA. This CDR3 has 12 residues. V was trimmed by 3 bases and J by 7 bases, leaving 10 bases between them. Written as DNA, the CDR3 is TGCAGCGTTGAGACTAGCGGGAACACCATATATTTT. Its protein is CSVETSGNTIYF. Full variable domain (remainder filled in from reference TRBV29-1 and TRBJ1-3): SAVISQKPSRDICQRGTSLTIQCQVDSQVTMMFWYRQQPGQSLTLIATANQGSEATYESGFVIDKFPISRPNLTFSTLTVSNMSPEDSSIYLCSVETSGNTIYFGEGSWLTVV.

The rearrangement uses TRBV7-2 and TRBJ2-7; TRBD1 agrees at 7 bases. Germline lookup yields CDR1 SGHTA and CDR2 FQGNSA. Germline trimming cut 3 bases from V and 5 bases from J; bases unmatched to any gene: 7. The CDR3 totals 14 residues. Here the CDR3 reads CASSLGTVPNEQYF. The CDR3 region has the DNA TGTGCCAGCAGCTTGGGGACAGTTCCTAACGAGCAGTACTTC.

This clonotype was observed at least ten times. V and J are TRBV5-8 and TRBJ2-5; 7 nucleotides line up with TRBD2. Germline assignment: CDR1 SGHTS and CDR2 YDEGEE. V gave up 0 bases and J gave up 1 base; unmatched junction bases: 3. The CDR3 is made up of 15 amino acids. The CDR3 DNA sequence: TGTGCCAGCAGCTTGGCTAGCGGACCCCAAGAGACCCAGTACTTC. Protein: CASSLASGPQETQYF.